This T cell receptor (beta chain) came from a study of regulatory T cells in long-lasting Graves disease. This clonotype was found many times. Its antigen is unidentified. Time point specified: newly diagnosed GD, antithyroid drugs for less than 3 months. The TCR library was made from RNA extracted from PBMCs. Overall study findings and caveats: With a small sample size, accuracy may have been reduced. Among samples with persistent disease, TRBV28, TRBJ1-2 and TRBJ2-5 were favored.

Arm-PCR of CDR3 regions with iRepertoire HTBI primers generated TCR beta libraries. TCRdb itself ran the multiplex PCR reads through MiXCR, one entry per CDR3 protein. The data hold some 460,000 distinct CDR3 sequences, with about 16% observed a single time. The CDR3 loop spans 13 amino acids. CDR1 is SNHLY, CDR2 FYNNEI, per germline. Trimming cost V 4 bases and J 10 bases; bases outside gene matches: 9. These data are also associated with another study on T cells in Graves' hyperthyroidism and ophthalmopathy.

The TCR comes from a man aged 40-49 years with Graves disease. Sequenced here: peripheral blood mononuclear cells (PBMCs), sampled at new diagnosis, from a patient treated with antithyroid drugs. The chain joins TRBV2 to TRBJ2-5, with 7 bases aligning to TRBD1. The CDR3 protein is CASSVGQAPSQYF. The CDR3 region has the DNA TGTGCCAGCAGTGTTGGACAGGCGCCCAGCCAGTACTTC.